This T cell receptor beta chain was sequenced during a study of blood T cell repertoires in COVID-19. Overall study context: Sites across the United States, Italy and Spain contributed samples from acute and convalescent COVID-19. PBMCs, B-cell-depleted T cells, or T cells provided the cDNA or gDNA that made up the material.

Libraries were prepared by immunoSEQ multiplex PCR; TCRdb keeps only in-frame clonotypes and omits some of them. The table includes fewer than 130,000 clones, about 85% detected once. The CDR3 runs 10 residues. Source material: peripheral blood. This clonotype was obtained from a human donor in a cohort sampled during active COVID-19. The rearrangement links TRBV21-1 to TRBJ2-7; TRBD2 reflects the table's D call only, with no check against the DNA. TRBV21-1 is reported as a pseudogene. In nucleotides, the CDR3 is TGTGCCAGGGAGGAGTACGAGCAGTACTTC. It codes for CAREEYEQYF.